This is a list of T cell receptor beta chains from one sample in a study of T-cell reconstitution after alpha-beta-depleted transplantation in children. TCRdb reanalysed the PCR reads using MiXCR and keeps one entry per CDR3 protein. In the table there are over 300,000 distinct CDR3 sequences, about a tenth of which are singletons. The source was PBMCs from the stem cell graft donor, collected from the stem cell graft. The receptors shown here come from a human donor who donated a stem cell graft to a child with acute lymphoblastic leukemia. The CDR3 runs from the conserved cysteine through the conserved F or W. D genes are given only for firm matches. Only part of the rows carry a size: once, few, many, or a class if the clone is expanded.

d_gene	j_gene	v_gene	abundance	CDR3aa	CDR3nt
TRBD2	TRBJ2-7	TRBV20-1	many	CSARGLAGVPIREQYF	TGCAGTGCTAGAGGGCTAGCGGGAGTCCCGATTCGCGAGCAGTACTTC
TRBD2	TRBJ2-1	TRBV20-1	NA	CSAKRKRDTYNEQFF	TGCAGTGCAAAACGAAAGCGGGATACCTACAATGAGCAGTTCTTC
TRBD2	TRBJ2-3	TRBV2	NA	CTSSFRPASGRFSTDTQYF	TGTACCAGCAGTTTTCGTCCGGCTAGCGGGAGGTTTAGCACAGATACGCAGTATTTT
NA	TRBJ2-1	TRBV6-5	many	CASSYPKFGQGRYNEQFF	TGTGCCAGCAGTTACCCAAAGTTCGGGCAGGGTCGCTACAATGAGCAGTTCTTC
NA	TRBJ2-1	TRBV28	NA	CASSLLRQPNEQFF	TGTGCCAGCAGTTTATTAAGACAGCCTAATGAGCAGTTCTTC
TRBD1	TRBJ2-1	TRBV11-3	few	CASSEQGAFDYNEQFF	TGTGCCAGCAGCGAGCAGGGGGCCTTCGACTACAATGAGCAGTTCTTC
NA	TRBJ2-2	TRBV4-1	NA	CASSQRFPGDPRTGELFF	TGCGCCAGCAGCCAAAGATTCCCGGGAGATCCGAGAACCGGGGAGCTGTTTTTT
NA	TRBJ2-3	TRBV4-1	NA	CASNRGGTDTQYF	TGCGCCAGCAACCGAGGGGGCACAGATACGCAGTATTTT
TRBD1	TRBJ2-7	TRBV5-1	many	CASSFVTGADEQYF	TGCGCCAGCAGCTTTGTGACAGGGGCCGACGAGCAGTACTTC
TRBD2	TRBJ2-3	TRBV5-1	many	CASSLELAGADTQYF	TGCGCCAGCAGCTTGGAGCTAGCGGGAGCAGATACGCAGTATTTT
TRBD1	TRBJ2-5	TRBV7-9	many	CASSERQGEETQYF	TGTGCCAGCAGCGAACGACAGGGGGAAGAGACCCAGTACTTC
NA	TRBJ2-1	TRBV7-9	many	CASSYPLGSYNEQFF	TGTGCCAGCAGCTACCCGCTTGGTAGCTACAATGAGCAGTTCTTC
NA	TRBJ2-3	TRBV12-3/TRBV12-4	NA	CASSYRGGTTDTQYF	TGTGCCAGCAGTTATAGAGGGGGAACCACAGATACGCAGTATTTT
TRBD2	TRBJ2-1	TRBV7-6	NA	CASSLYGTSGYNEQFF	TGTGCCAGCAGCTTATACGGGACTAGCGGTTACAATGAGCAGTTCTTC
NA	TRBJ2-2	TRBV4-1	NA	CASSQVGRGKNTGELFF	TGCGCCAGCAGCCAAGTCGGCAGGGGCAAGAACACCGGGGAGCTGTTTTTT
NA	TRBJ2-7	TRBV7-2	NA	CASSLIGGSPYEQYF	TGTGCCAGCAGCTTGATAGGCGGAAGTCCCTACGAGCAGTACTTC
TRBD1	TRBJ2-3	TRBV11-2	NA	CASTLWGTATQYF	TGTGCCAGCACCCTTTGGGGGACAGCTACGCAGTATTTT
NA	TRBJ2-5	TRBV10-3	few	CAISAGAEETQYF	TGTGCCATCAGTGCGGGAGCCGAGGAGACCCAGTACTTC